The TCR beta chain under discussion was sequenced for a study of cytomegalovirus exposure and HLA in healthy donors. V shed 1 base, J shed 6 bases, and the junction held 6 bases outside the gene matches. CDR3 length: 14 residues. Germline V gene data show CDR1 as SGHTA and CDR2 as FQGNSA. 13 Jbeta primers and 60 Vbeta primers were used for the PCR. The table came from immunoSEQ multiplex PCR; TCRdb's copy has only in-frame clones and leaves some out. Of some 130,000 clones listed, 9.7% are singletons. This clone was counted a few times. Sequencing was performed on PBMCs. This chain links TRBV7-2 with TRBJ2-7; TRBD2 agrees at 7 bases. The sequence came from a man aged 50 or older in good health and CMV-seronegative. The CDR3 coding sequence is TGTGCCAGCAGCTTAGTTTGGACTAGACCCGAGCAGTACTTC. Translation: CASSLVWTRPEQYF. Together with reference TRBV7-2 and TRBJ2-7, the CDR3 gives the full variable domain: GAGVSQSPSNKVTEKGKDVELRCDPISGHTALYWYRQSLGQGLEFLIYFQGNSAPDKSGLPSDRFSAERTGGSVSTLTIQRTQQEDSAVYLCASSLVWTRPEQYFGPGTRLTVT.